The clone carrying this T cell receptor (beta chain) came up many times. Antigen: not known. This specimen comes from a study of CD8 T cells in ankylosing spondylitis. Findings and limits, study-wide: Disease-linked clones were reportedly significantly enriched in matched ankylosing spondylitis synovial fluid. Ankylosing spondylitis blood appeared to be characterized by a TCR beta motif of eight or nine highly homologous variants.

The CDR3 covers 15 residues. Trimming took 0 bases from V and 5 from J, leaving 13 bases between them. The V gene's germline CDR1 is SGDLS and CDR2 YYNGEE. TCRdb re-called the 5' RACE reads through MiXCR, storing one row per CDR3 protein. The sample consists of 40,000 to 50,000 distinct CDR3 sequences, roughly 2.6% of them appearing once. J is TRBJ2-3 and V is TRBV9; D is possibly TRBD1 or TRBD2 (5 bases each). This clonotype originated in a male donor with ankylosing spondylitis or in good health (not recorded which). Material: blood, either unsorted or a sorted T cell fraction (not recorded which). DNA for the CDR3: TGTGCCAGCAGCGTAGGGGGGATGTGGGTAGATACGCAGTATTTT. It codes for CASSVGGMWVDTQYF.